Listed below are T cell receptor beta chains from one sample, sequenced in a study of T cell repertoires in cytomegalovirus infection. Via MiXCR, TCRdb re-called the reads, giving one row per CDR3 protein. The sample has hundreds of thousands of distinct CDR3 sequences, 35% to 45% seen once; the top ten hold 2.5% to 3%. The specimen sequenced was PBMCs. These receptors all stem from a human donor in good health (CMV status not recorded). Some clones in this sample may be carry-over from other donors' samples. CDR3s include the opening cysteine and the closing phenylalanine or tryptophan. The D gene is left open where the match is weak. A row's size may be missing; if present it is once, few, many or a size class.

TRBV19	TRBD2	TRBJ2-7	-	CASSIVAGVYEQYF	TGTGCCAGTAGTATAGTTGCGGGGGTATACGAGCAGTACTTC
TRBV5-4	-	TRBJ1-2	few	CASTGTGRARGGYTF	TGTGCCAGCACCGGAACGGGACGGGCCCGGGGGGGCTACACCTTC
TRBV6-2/TRBV6-3	-	TRBJ2-2	-	CASSYDRRTGELFF	TGTGCCAGCAGTTACGACAGGCGCACCGGGGAGCTGTTTTTT
TRBV12-3/TRBV12-4	-	TRBJ1-1	many	CASSFYAEAFF	TGTGCCAGCAGTTTTTACGCTGAAGCTTTCTTT
TRBV12-3/TRBV12-4	TRBD1	TRBJ2-6	-	CASSKGQGLVRGANVLTF	TGTGCCAGCAGTAAGGGACAGGGTCTGGTGCGGGGGGCCAACGTCCTGACTTTC
TRBV12-3/TRBV12-4	-	TRBJ1-1	-	CASSLGVQGSEAFF	TGTGCCAGCAGTTTAGGGGTGCAGGGCTCTGAAGCTTTCTTT
TRBV6-5	TRBD2	TRBJ2-7	few	CASSSGTSGEYEQYF	TGTGCCAGCAGTTCCGGGACTAGCGGGGAATACGAGCAGTACTTC
TRBV19	TRBD1	TRBJ2-7	-	CASSRDSSTTTYEQYF	TGTGCCAGTAGTCGGGACAGCTCCACGACTACCTACGAGCAGTACTTC
TRBV10-3	-	TRBJ2-2	-	CAISPTGADTGELFF	TGTGCCATCAGCCCAACGGGAGCAGACACCGGGGAGCTGTTTTTT
TRBV25-1	-	TRBJ2-1	-	CASSESRRSEQFF	TGTGCCAGCAGTGAATCTAGGCGGAGTGAGCAGTTCTTC
TRBV5-8	TRBD1	TRBJ1-1	-	CASSRGTGVSEAFF	TGTGCCAGCAGCCGGGGGACAGGGGTTTCTGAAGCTTTCTTT
TRBV24-1	-	TRBJ2-1	many	CATSETPGSSPQFF	TGTGCCACCAGTGAAACCCCGGGCAGCTCTCCCCAGTTCTTC
TRBV7-8	-	TRBJ1-1	few	CASSQAGTEAFF	TGTGCCAGCAGCCAAGCCGGGACAGAAGCTTTCTTT
TRBV30	-	TRBJ1-1	-	CAWRTGTVNTEAFF	TGTGCCTGGAGGACCGGGACGGTGAACACTGAAGCTTTCTTT
TRBV7-4	-	TRBJ1-5	-	CASSSPGELPQHF	TGTGCCAGCAGCTCCCCAGGAGAATTGCCCCAGCATTTT
TRBV12-3/TRBV12-4	-	TRBJ2-1	-	CASSLARDSYNEQFF	TGTGCCAGCAGTTTAGCGCGGGACTCCTACAATGAGCAGTTCTTC
TRBV28	-	TRBJ1-4	few	CASSLWQGKGKLFF	TGTGCCAGCAGTTTATGGCAGGGCAAGGGGAAACTGTTTTTT
TRBV7-6	-	TRBJ2-2	-	CASSLVRGLNHPQNTGELFF	TGTGCCAGCAGCTTAGTCAGGGGCCTCAACCACCCTCAGAACACCGGGGAGCTGTTTTTT
TRBV6-5	TRBD1	TRBJ2-3	-	CASSYGTAPPSTDTQYF	TGTGCCAGCAGTTACGGGACAGCTCCTCCTAGCACAGATACGCAGTATTTT
TRBV14	-	TRBJ1-1	-	CASSQSQGTEAFF	TGTGCCAGCAGCCAGTCCCAGGGTACTGAAGCTTTCTTT
TRBV6-6	TRBD2	TRBJ2-7	-	CASSRTSQAYEQYF	TGTGCCAGCAGTCGGACTAGCCAAGCCTACGAGCAGTACTTC
TRBV7-6	-	TRBJ2-7	-	CSSSRNTDYEQYF	TGTTCCAGCAGCCGTAACACAGACTACGAGCAGTACTTC